The TCR beta chain described here comes from a study of radiation and T cells in renal cell carcinoma. The CDR3 is made up of 13 amino acids. The V and J ends lost 6 bases and 1 base respectively, with 9 bases between them. Per the germline V gene, CDR1 is MNHNS and CDR2 is SASEGT. Libraries were prepared by immunoSEQ multiplex PCR; TCRdb keeps only in-frame clonotypes and omits some of them. Of around 140,000 clones in the sample, about 86% are singletons; the top ten hold roughly 17%. Time point here: blood 4 weeks post-SBRT, at nephrectomy. The treatment is: 15 Gy SBRT to primary tumor, nephrectomy 4 weeks later. This clone was recorded at least ten times.

The J gene is TRBJ1-1, the V gene TRBV6-1; unclear D gene. This specimen was blood, taken from a patient whose treatment included radiotherapy and nephrectomy. The sequence derives from a woman aged 45-59 years with renal cell carcinoma. CDR3 nucleotide sequence: TGTGCCAGCAGGGAAAATGCGAACACTGAAGCTTTCTTT. Protein product: CASRENANTEAFF.